A single sample gave rise to the 14 T cell receptor beta chains below, sequenced in a study of cytomegalovirus exposure and HLA in healthy donors. The primer mix had 60 Vbeta and 13 Jbeta primers. Libraries were prepared by immunoSEQ multiplex PCR; TCRdb keeps only in-frame clonotypes and omits some of them. Altogether 150,000 to 200,000 clones are present, 70% being singletons, with the ten largest covering about 4.5%. The sequenced sample was PBMCs. These receptor sequences come from a man aged 18 to 30 in good health and CMV-seropositive.

V gene TRBV6-5 combines with J gene TRBJ2-7; TRBD2 matches 7 bases. The V gene end was trimmed by 0 bases and the J gene end by 3 bases; junction bases not matched to a gene: 2. CDR1 MNHEY and CDR2 SVGAGI come from the germline V gene. The CDR3 contains 14 residues. This chain's CDR3 is CASSYSASGYEQYV. The DNA of the CDR3 is TGTGCCAGCAGTTACTCAGCTAGCGGCTACGAGCAGTACGTC.

This clone showed up just a few times. The chain employs TRBV27 and TRBJ2-3, with 11 bases lining up with TRBD2. J lost 3 bases, V lost 5 bases, and 7 bases had no gene match. CDR1 MNHEY and CDR2 SMNVEV come from the germline V gene (reference sequence). This CDR3 has 16 amino acids. CDR3 DNA sequence: TGTGCCAGCAGTCCAACTAGCGGGGGAGGGACAGATACGCAGTATTTT. This gives the protein CASSPTSGGGTDTQYF.

V gene TRBV6-5 combines with J gene TRBJ2-1; the D is unclear. This CDR3 is built from 11 residues. CDR1 MNHEY and CDR2 SVGAGI come from the germline V gene. V was trimmed by 7 bases and J by 7 bases, leaving 8 bases between them. CDR3 sequence: CASMRYNEQFF. CDR3 DNA: TGTGCCAGCATGCGCTATAATGAGCAGTTCTTC.

There are a few counts of this clone. The chain links TRBV6-5 to TRBJ1-1; D is ambiguous. The CDR3 has 12 amino acids. V lost 8 bases to trimming and J lost 7 bases, with 14 bases between them. Germline V gene sequence: CDR1 MNHEY, CDR2 SVGAGI. CDR3 loop: CASSDLPHEAFF. The CDR3 region has the DNA TGTGCCAGCTCAGACTTACCGCATGAAGCTTTCTTT.

The CDR3 coding sequence is TGTGCCAGCAGCTTATATACTAGCGGGGGCAATGAGCAGTTCTTC. Translating gives CASSLYTSGGNEQFF. The rearrangement uses TRBV11-3 and TRBJ2-1; 11 nucleotides agree with TRBD2. The CDR3 has 15 amino acids. From germline, CDR1 is SGHNT and CDR2 YENEEA. V was pared by 2 bases and J by 6 bases, with 3 bases of the junction left unmatched.

This chain connects TRBV30 to TRBJ2-7, with TRBD1 as a possible D gene (5 bases). Trimming cost V 0 bases and J 4 bases, with 16 bases left between them. Germline CDR1 is GTSNPN and CDR2 is SVGIG (reference sequence). This CDR3 has 15 residues. The CDR3: CAWSVQGDLGYEQYV. As DNA, the CDR3 is TGTGCCTGGAGTGTACAAGGGGATCTCGGTTACGAGCAGTACGTC.

This clone was seen only once. This sequence joins TRBV5-1 and TRBJ1-5; 11 bases are shared with TRBD1. Per the germline V gene, CDR1 is SGHRS and CDR2 is YFSETQ. Trimming cost V 4 bases and J 4 bases; bases outside gene matches: 7. The CDR3 sequence is 16 residues long. The CDR3 coding sequence is TGCGCCAGCAGCCCGGGGACAGGGGGGAGAAATCAGCCCCAGCATTTT. Translated, it gives CASSPGTGGRNQPQHF.

In its sample, this clone was seen a few times. J is TRBJ1-2 and V is TRBV5-4; 8 nucleotides match TRBD1. The CDR3 loop spans 15 amino acids. V shed 4 bases, J shed 5 bases, and the junction held 10 bases outside the gene matches. Germline lookup yields CDR1 SGHNT and CDR2 YYREEE (reference sequence). CDR3 residues: CASSDEDRVGYGYTF. The CDR3 nucleotides read TGTGCCAGCAGCGACGAGGACAGGGTTGGGTATGGCTACACCTTC.

The chain has TRBV18 and TRBJ1-3; D is unresolved. Germline V gene sequence: CDR1 KGHSH, CDR2 LQKENI. The V end lost 1 base, the J end lost 0 bases, and 16 bases lay between the germline ends. This CDR3 comprises 18 residues. CDR3 DNA sequence: TGTGCCAGCTCACCACTGACCGGGGTCAGCAGCTCTGGAAACACCATATATTTT. Translated: CASSPLTGVSSSGNTIYF.

This clone was found once. V gene TRBV2 combines with J gene TRBJ1-2, with a tentative D call TRBD1 (5 bases). Germline V gene data show CDR1 as SNHLY and CDR2 as FYNNEI. V was clipped by 5 bases and J by 3 bases, with 19 bases between them. This CDR3 has 16 amino acids. CDR3 bases: TGTGCCAGCAGTCCTAGTGGCAGGGCCAACGACTATGGCTACACCTTC. Residues: CASSPSGRANDYGYTF.

This clone was seen a few times. The CDR3 reads CASSGTGGSAETQYF. The CDR3 DNA sequence: TGTGCCAGCAGCGGCACAGGGGGGAGTGCAGAGACCCAGTACTTC. This chain uses TRBV9 with TRBJ2-5; 8 bases align to TRBD1. Per germline, CDR1 SGDLS and CDR2 YYNGEE. Germline trimming cut 3 bases from V and 4 bases from J; bases unmatched to any gene: 8. This CDR3 contains 15 residues.

The rearrangement joins TRBV2 to TRBJ1-1, with 9 positions matching TRBD1. This CDR3 is 14 amino acids long. Germline assignment: CDR1 SNHLY and CDR2 FYNNEI. With 4 bases clipped from V and 11 bases from J, the junction kept 11 bases outside the gene matches. CDR3 DNA: TGTGCCAGCAGTGGGGACAGGGTGCGGATGGTGGCTTTCTTT. Encoded protein: CASSGDRVRMVAFF. The variable domain in full, with the rest retrieved from reference TRBV2 and TRBJ1-1, is EPEVTQTPSHQVTQMGQEVILRCVPISNHLYFYWYRQILGQKVEFLVSFYNNEISEKSEIFDDQFSVERPDGSNFTLKIRSTKLEDSAMYFCASSGDRVRMVAFFGQGTRLTVV.

In nucleotides, the CDR3 is TGCGCCAGCAGCCCAATCCAGGGGGCCAACAATGAGCAGTTCTTC. Its protein product is CASSPIQGANNEQFF. This rearrangement joins TRBV4-1 to TRBJ2-1; 8 bases align to TRBD1. The CDR3 totals 15 residues. The J segment lost 5 bases and the V segment lost 4 bases, leaving 7 bases of the junction unmatched. The germline V gene has CDR1 MGHRA and CDR2 YSYEKL.

The chain uses TRBV18 and TRBJ1-3; D uncertain. Looked up from germline, CDR1 is KGHSH and CDR2 is LQKENI. The CDR3 loop spans 14 amino acids. Trimming left V 3 bases short and J 2 bases short, with 8 bases between. The CDR3 loop reads CASSPPQPGNTIYF. The CDR3 DNA is TGTGCCAGCTCACCTCCACAGCCTGGAAACACCATATATTTT.